The T cell receptor beta chain described here comes from a study of shared clonotypes between healthy human individuals. Study results and limitations: Apart from blood, nothing was sampled; tissue repertoires likely differ.

In the case of this clone: The antigen is unknown.

Authors' processing steps: ImmunoSEQ supplied junction-only sequences lacking quality scores, so filtering was different. The assay was immunoSEQ multiplex PCR, and TCRdb's table has in-frame clones only and misses some. The V and J calls and clone size come from that table; D and trimming were worked out from the DNA. In the table there are fewer than 700,000 clones, around 77% of which are singletons. The length of the CDR3 is 14 residues. With 5 bases clipped from V and 4 bases from J, the junction kept 7 bases outside the gene matches. Germline V gene lookup returns CDR1 LGHNT and CDR2 FRNRAP. Donors, healthy HIV-negative adults, lacked recent acute infections or vaccinations. Donors comprised only Caucasian adults living in Nashville, Tennessee.

The gene calls are TRBV12-5 and TRBJ2-7, with 8 bases fitting TRBD1. This sequence originates from a woman in her 40s in good health. Some clones in this sample may be carry-over from other donors' samples. Material: PBMCs. The CDR3 spells CASGADRVEYEQYF. As DNA, the CDR3 is TGTGCTAGTGGTGCGGACAGGGTCGAGTACGAGCAGTACTTC. Full variable domain (rest looked up from reference TRBV12-5 and TRBJ2-7): DARVTQTPRHKVTEMGQEVTMRCQPILGHNTVFWYRQTMMQGLELLAYFRNRAPLDDSGMPKDRFSAEMPDATLATLKIQPSEPRDSAVYFCASGADRVEYEQYFGPGTRLTVT.